Listed below are T cell receptor beta chains from one sample, sequenced in a study of CXCR3-negative and CXCR3-positive naive CD8 T cells. TCRdb re-called the 5' RACE reads and gives one entry per CDR3 protein, without DNA. This sample's clone table lists around 29,000 distinct CDR3 sequences. Sequencing was performed on memory CD8+ T cells from blood. The receptors stem from a human donor in good health. Some clones in this sample may be carry-over from other donors' samples. Each CDR3 is given with its conserved first and last residue. Each record gives: CDR3 protein, CDR3 length, J gene, clone size, V gene. Clone size is stated in some rows and not others, as once, few, many or a class when expanded.

CDR3 protein: CSARGHREQYF; CDR3 length: 11; J gene: TRBJ2-7; clone size: .; V gene: TRBV20-1
CDR3 protein: CASSLQFGRGIQYF; CDR3 length: 14; J gene: TRBJ2-4; clone size: medium-sized; V gene: TRBV7-9
CDR3 protein: CASSQDRAGGTEAFF; CDR3 length: 15; J gene: TRBJ1-1; clone size: .; V gene: TRBV4-3
CDR3 protein: CASSKMEYPAGKRDEQYF; CDR3 length: 18; J gene: TRBJ2-7; clone size: .; V gene: TRBV21-1
CDR3 protein: CASSRGRDAYQETQYF; CDR3 length: 16; J gene: TRBJ2-5; clone size: .; V gene: TRBV11-2
CDR3 protein: CASSPSRGDRDTQYF; CDR3 length: 15; J gene: TRBJ2-3; clone size: .; V gene: TRBV28
CDR3 protein: CASSLPGQGLTF; CDR3 length: 12; J gene: TRBJ1-2; clone size: .; V gene: TRBV27
CDR3 protein: CASSYSTGSRQQETQYF; CDR3 length: 17; J gene: TRBJ2-5; clone size: .; V gene: TRBV6-5
CDR3 protein: CSARDSAYEQYF; CDR3 length: 12; J gene: TRBJ2-7; clone size: .; V gene: TRBV20-1
CDR3 protein: CSVEEGWFNEQFF; CDR3 length: 13; J gene: TRBJ2-1; clone size: .; V gene: TRBV29-1
CDR3 protein: CASSSRGGHKNEQFF; CDR3 length: 15; J gene: TRBJ2-1; clone size: .; V gene: TRBV7-9
CDR3 protein: CASSLTSGFPDTQYF; CDR3 length: 15; J gene: TRBJ2-3; clone size: .; V gene: TRBV7-9
CDR3 protein: CAAQTGEVGIQYF; CDR3 length: 13; J gene: TRBJ2-4; clone size: .; V gene: TRBV6-2/TRBV6-3
CDR3 protein: CSARDPLQETQYF; CDR3 length: 13; J gene: TRBJ2-5; clone size: .; V gene: TRBV20-1
CDR3 protein: CASSLAVTGQETQYF; CDR3 length: 15; J gene: TRBJ2-5; clone size: medium-sized; V gene: TRBV11-3
CDR3 protein: CASTLTGGNEQFF; CDR3 length: 13; J gene: TRBJ2-1; clone size: .; V gene: TRBV6-6
CDR3 protein: CASSSGLSDQPQHF; CDR3 length: 14; J gene: TRBJ1-5; clone size: .; V gene: TRBV5-1
CDR3 protein: CSVIGGWNTGELFF; CDR3 length: 14; J gene: TRBJ2-2; clone size: .; V gene: TRBV29-1
CDR3 protein: CASSINDGSYEQYF; CDR3 length: 14; J gene: TRBJ2-7; clone size: .; V gene: TRBV19
CDR3 protein: CASSYLRDRGIYGYTF; CDR3 length: 16; J gene: TRBJ1-2; clone size: .; V gene: TRBV5-8
CDR3 protein: CSARSDRDTEAFF; CDR3 length: 13; J gene: TRBJ1-1; clone size: .; V gene: TRBV20-1
CDR3 protein: CSVRDINYEQYF; CDR3 length: 12; J gene: TRBJ2-7; clone size: .; V gene: TRBV29-1
CDR3 protein: CSVVGQAFQQYF; CDR3 length: 12; J gene: TRBJ2-7; clone size: .; V gene: TRBV29-1
CDR3 protein: CASSHRPGTGNNSNQPQHF; CDR3 length: 19; J gene: TRBJ1-5; clone size: .; V gene: TRBV28
CDR3 protein: CASSTDRGLGYEQYF; CDR3 length: 15; J gene: TRBJ2-7; clone size: .; V gene: TRBV18
CDR3 protein: CATSSEGGTPYEQYF; CDR3 length: 15; J gene: TRBJ2-7; clone size: medium-sized; V gene: TRBV15
CDR3 protein: CASSPDRDGNEKLFF; CDR3 length: 15; J gene: TRBJ1-4; clone size: .; V gene: TRBV25-1
CDR3 protein: CSATRLAGWDNEQFF; CDR3 length: 15; J gene: TRBJ2-1; clone size: .; V gene: TRBV20-1
CDR3 protein: CASSDSSPSGGEHNEQFF; CDR3 length: 18; J gene: TRBJ2-1; clone size: .; V gene: TRBV6-4
CDR3 protein: CASSSSAAGEPHNEQFF; CDR3 length: 17; J gene: TRBJ2-1; clone size: .; V gene: TRBV12-3/TRBV12-4
CDR3 protein: CSAKGLAGDFSYEQYF; CDR3 length: 16; J gene: TRBJ2-7; clone size: .; V gene: TRBV20-1
CDR3 protein: CASSRPGTSGMHNEQFF; CDR3 length: 17; J gene: TRBJ2-1; clone size: .; V gene: TRBV12-3/TRBV12-4
CDR3 protein: CASSKPGQGNEQFF; CDR3 length: 14; J gene: TRBJ2-1; clone size: .; V gene: TRBV7-9
CDR3 protein: CASSFQTASPHEQYF; CDR3 length: 15; J gene: TRBJ2-7; clone size: .; V gene: TRBV5-6
CDR3 protein: CSVVGTLNTEAFF; CDR3 length: 13; J gene: TRBJ1-1; clone size: .; V gene: TRBV29-1
CDR3 protein: CASSLAAGAYNEQFF; CDR3 length: 15; J gene: TRBJ2-1; clone size: .; V gene: TRBV7-6
CDR3 protein: CSARVPPGETQYF; CDR3 length: 13; J gene: TRBJ2-5; clone size: .; V gene: TRBV20-1
CDR3 protein: CSVVSSSQGPRGHEQYF; CDR3 length: 17; J gene: TRBJ2-7; clone size: .; V gene: TRBV29-1
CDR3 protein: CSVPGNFYGYTF; CDR3 length: 12; J gene: TRBJ1-2; clone size: .; V gene: TRBV29-1
CDR3 protein: CASSLASGGHYEQYF; CDR3 length: 15; J gene: TRBJ2-7; clone size: large; V gene: TRBV7-8
CDR3 protein: CASRPTGEGDTQYF; CDR3 length: 14; J gene: TRBJ2-3; clone size: .; V gene: TRBV14
CDR3 protein: CASSLGDYLLGNEQFF; CDR3 length: 16; J gene: TRBJ2-1; clone size: .; V gene: TRBV7-3
CDR3 protein: CATLLGAIYEQYF; CDR3 length: 13; J gene: TRBJ2-7; clone size: .; V gene: TRBV6-2/TRBV6-3
CDR3 protein: CASSQADEWDTEAFF; CDR3 length: 15; J gene: TRBJ1-1; clone size: .; V gene: TRBV14
CDR3 protein: CASAREVNTGELFF; CDR3 length: 14; J gene: TRBJ2-2; clone size: .; V gene: TRBV6-2/TRBV6-3
CDR3 protein: CASSFASVAGGPYEQYF; CDR3 length: 17; J gene: TRBJ2-7; clone size: .; V gene: TRBV28
CDR3 protein: CSVEGRGPYEQYF; CDR3 length: 13; J gene: TRBJ2-7; clone size: .; V gene: TRBV29-1
CDR3 protein: CSAREGGANYGYTF; CDR3 length: 14; J gene: TRBJ1-2; clone size: .; V gene: TRBV20-1
CDR3 protein: CASSTRTDTGELFF; CDR3 length: 14; J gene: TRBJ2-2; clone size: .; V gene: TRBV28
CDR3 protein: CATSREVGAGDTQYF; CDR3 length: 15; J gene: TRBJ2-3; clone size: .; V gene: TRBV15
CDR3 protein: CASSLDSRGVGGSPLHF; CDR3 length: 17; J gene: TRBJ1-6; clone size: .; V gene: TRBV7-2
CDR3 protein: CASGTGEGAYEQYF; CDR3 length: 14; J gene: TRBJ2-7; clone size: .; V gene: TRBV19
CDR3 protein: CSVPRGGSAGELFF; CDR3 length: 14; J gene: TRBJ2-2; clone size: .; V gene: TRBV29-1
CDR3 protein: CASSPPPGAGGPGNEQFF; CDR3 length: 18; J gene: TRBJ2-1; clone size: .; V gene: TRBV27
CDR3 protein: CASSLTPSGSSHPGELFF; CDR3 length: 18; J gene: TRBJ2-2; clone size: .; V gene: TRBV7-3
CDR3 protein: CASRTGTGIVVGTGELFF; CDR3 length: 18; J gene: TRBJ2-2; clone size: .; V gene: TRBV28
CDR3 protein: CSVEGGRSQSYEQYF; CDR3 length: 15; J gene: TRBJ2-7; clone size: .; V gene: TRBV29-1
CDR3 protein: CASSQGLAGGSHEKLFF; CDR3 length: 17; J gene: TRBJ1-4; clone size: medium-sized; V gene: TRBV14
CDR3 protein: CSVEDRDRQRGYTF; CDR3 length: 14; J gene: TRBJ1-2; clone size: .; V gene: TRBV29-1
CDR3 protein: CSVERLAANTGELFF; CDR3 length: 15; J gene: TRBJ2-2; clone size: .; V gene: TRBV29-1